This T cell receptor (beta chain) stems from a study of blood T cell repertoires in COVID-19. From germline, CDR1 is MGHDK and CDR2 SYGVNS. This CDR3 comprises 13 residues. The V end was cut by 6 bases, the J end by 11 bases, with 14 bases between. Authors' methods: It was from reference gene primer amplification that nucleated cell counts were estimated. Sequencing was performed with immunoSEQ multiplex PCR; in TCRdb, only in-frame clones are kept and a portion is missing. The V and J calls and clone size are taken from that table; D and trimming were inferred from the DNA. The sample records almost 200,000 clones, 85% to 90% being singletons.

The TCR was taken from a woman in her 70s with acute or convalescent COVID-19. Sequences were obtained from peripheral blood. The V and J genes are TRBV25-1 and TRBJ1-6; D ambiguous. Written as DNA, the CDR3 is TGTGCCAGCAGGGACTACCAGCGTGCACCCCTCCACTTT. Translation: CASRDYQRAPLHF.